The rows below give T cell receptor beta chains drawn from one sample of a study of blood T cell repertoires in COVID-19. Profiling relied on immunoSEQ multiplex PCR, and the TCRdb table lists in-frame clones only, not all of them. The data hold roughly 120,000 clones, with about 88% observed a single time. Sequencing was done on a sample of peripheral blood. These receptors originate from a man in his fifties or sixties with COVID-19, enrolled during active disease. CDR3s include the opening cysteine and the closing phenylalanine or tryptophan. The D gene is left open where the match is weak. Rows give clone size only sometimes, using once, few, many, or a class for an expanded clone.

d_call clone_size j_call v_call cdr3_aa cdr3_nt
. . TRBJ2-1 TRBV30 CAWSGGIKRSDEQFF TGTGCCTGGAGCGGGGGTATCAAAAGGAGCGATGAGCAGTTCTTC
TRBD1 . TRBJ1-2 TRBV7-9 CASSLTGGHSLNYGYTF TGTGCCAGCAGCTTAACAGGGGGACACTCACTTAACTATGGCTACACCTTC
. . TRBJ1-1 TRBV28 CASTPISPNTEAFF TGTGCCAGCACCCCGATAAGCCCGAACACTGAAGCTTTCTTT
. . TRBJ2-4 TRBV19 CASTLLRDTGIQYF TGTGCCAGTACCCTTCTCCGGGACACGGGCATTCAGTACTTC
TRBD2 . TRBJ2-1 TRBV27 CASSFSSGYNEQFF TGTGCCAGCAGTTTTTCTAGCGGGTACAATGAGCAGTTCTTC
TRBD1 . TRBJ1-1 TRBV27 CASSEQGAVSARGEAFF TGTGCCAGCAGTGAACAGGGGGCGGTGAGCGCGCGCGGTGAAGCTTTCTTT
. . TRBJ2-1 TRBV15 CATSRDPADYEQFF TGTGCCACCAGCAGAGATCCTGCTGACTACGAGCAGTTCTTC
. . TRBJ1-2 TRBV2 CASSEGQAAFYGYTF TGTGCCAGCAGTGAAGGGCAGGCTGCCTTCTATGGCTACACCTTC
TRBD2 . TRBJ2-3 TRBV30 CAWSRTLLAGITDTQYF TGTGCCTGGAGTCGAACCTTACTAGCGGGAATAACAGATACGCAGTATTTT
TRBD1 . TRBJ2-7 TRBV7-6 CASRTGTGGLYEQYF TGTGCCAGCAGAACCGGGACAGGGGGACTCTACGAGCAGTACTTC
. . TRBJ1-6 TRBV25-1 CASSNFQLRYYNSPLHF TGTGCCAGCAGTAACTTCCAACTCAGGTACTATAATTCACCCCTCCACTTT
TRBD2 . TRBJ2-1 TRBV11-1 CASSLEREDDEQFF TGTGCCAGCAGCTTGGAGCGGGAGGACGATGAGCAGTTCTTC
. once TRBJ1-4 TRBV4-2 CASSQGGGIGEKLFF TGTGCCAGCAGCCAAGGGGGGGGGATAGGTGAAAAACTGTTTTTT
. . TRBJ2-1 TRBV7-9 CASSIPVNEQFF TGTGCCAGCAGCATCCCCGTGAATGAGCAGTTCTTC
TRBD1 . TRBJ2-1 TRBV5-1 CASSLVAPGGENEQFF TGCGCCAGCAGCTTGGTCGCGCCAGGGGGCGAGAATGAGCAGTTCTTC
. . TRBJ1-2 TRBV28 CASSLGGANYGYTF TGTGCCAGCAGTTTAGGAGGGGCAAACTATGGCTACACCTTC
. . TRBJ1-4 TRBV3-1/TRBV3-2 CASSFQGRGEKLFF TGTGCCAGCAGCTTCCAGGGGAGGGGTGAAAAACTGTTTTTT
. . TRBJ1-5 TRBV2 CASSSTGTVPQHF TGTGCCAGCAGTTCCACAGGGACCGTACCCCAGCATTTT
. . TRBJ1-5 TRBV5-8 CASRSFNQPQHF TGTGCCAGCAGATCGTTTAATCAGCCCCAGCATTTT
TRBD2 . TRBJ2-5 TRBV11-2 CASSFGLAGRGETQYF TGTGCCAGCAGCTTTGGACTAGCGGGAAGGGGAGAGACCCAGTACTTC
TRBD2 . TRBJ2-1 TRBV19 CASSIDFLVASGSSYNEQFF TGTGCCAGTAGTATAGATTTCTTAGTGGCTAGCGGGAGCTCCTACAATGAGCAGTTCTTC
. . TRBJ2-7 TRBV2 CASSGSPSHEQYF TGTGCCAGCAGTGGTTCCCCCTCCCACGAGCAGTACTTC
TRBD2 few TRBJ2-3 TRBV19 CASSTRLAGGTDTQYF TGTGCCAGTAGTACCCGACTAGCGGGAGGCACAGATACGCAGTATTTT
TRBD1 . TRBJ1-2 TRBV18 CASSPDQQGNYGYTF TGTGCCAGCTCACCTGACCAACAGGGGAACTATGGCTACACCTTC
TRBD2 . TRBJ2-7 TRBV7-8 CASSARGTYEQYF TGTGCCAGCAGCGCGCGGGGGACCTACGAGCAGTACTTC
. . TRBJ1-1 TRBV7-2 CASSLHPGNTEAFF TGTGCCAGCAGCTTACATCCGGGGAACACTGAAGCTTTCTTT
. . TRBJ1-4 TRBV2 CASSDLDLGRRNEKLFF TGTGCCAGCAGTGATTTGGACCTAGGGAGGCGGAATGAAAAACTGTTTTTT
TRBD2 once TRBJ2-1 TRBV3-1/TRBV3-2 CASSQGAGTTYNEQFF TGTGCCAGCAGCCAAGGAGCCGGGACTACCTACAATGAGCAGTTCTTC
. . TRBJ2-7 TRBV5-4 CASSPLQGSEQYF TGTGCCAGCAGCCCGCTCCAGGGTTCCGAGCAGTACTTC
. once TRBJ2-3 TRBV5-1 CASTLQAGDTQYF TGCGCCAGCACGCTCCAGGCCGGAGATACGCAGTATTTT
TRBD2 once TRBJ2-1 TRBV19 CASSRGTSGTHEQFF TGTGCCAGTAGTAGAGGGACTAGCGGGACCCATGAGCAGTTCTTC
TRBD2 . TRBJ2-3 TRBV3-1/TRBV3-2 CASSPGLAGGYDTQYF TGTGCCAGCAGCCCCGGACTAGCGGGAGGATATGATACGCAGTATTTT
. . TRBJ1-3 TRBV3-1/TRBV3-2 CASSQDVLSGNTIYF TGTGCCAGCAGCCAAGATGTACTTTCTGGAAACACCATATATTTT
. few TRBJ1-3 TRBV7-9 CASSLGGTGNTIYF TGTGCCAGCAGCTTAGGAGGGACTGGAAACACCATATATTTT
TRBD2 . TRBJ2-7 TRBV28 CASSLPGLAYEQYF TGTGCCAGCAGTCTCCCGGGACTAGCATACGAGCAGTACTTC
. . TRBJ2-4 TRBV30 CAWSVSRIAKNIQYF TGTGCCTGGAGTGTCAGTCGAATAGCCAAAAACATTCAGTACTTC
TRBD1 once TRBJ1-5 TRBV19 CASLLTGSNQPQHF TGTGCCAGCCTCCTGACAGGGAGCAATCAGCCCCAGCATTTT
. . TRBJ1-5 TRBV15 CATSRGRGEGDQPQHF TGTGCCACCAGCAGAGGCCGTGGGGAGGGGGACCAGCCCCAGCATTTT
. . TRBJ2-1 TRBV3-1/TRBV3-2 CASRPGGGNGYNEQFF TGTGCCAGCCGGCCGGGTGGGGGGAATGGGTACAATGAGCAGTTCTTC
TRBD1 . TRBJ2-7 TRBV13 CASSSRQGPTYEQYF TGTGCCAGCAGCTCCCGACAGGGGCCCACCTACGAGCAGTACTTC
. once TRBJ1-2 TRBV24-1 CATRATDSNYGYTF TGTGCCACCAGAGCCACAGACAGCAACTATGGCTACACCTTC
TRBD1 . TRBJ2-7 TRBV2 CASSGSRTGLYEQYF TGTGCCAGCAGTGGTTCTAGGACAGGGTTATACGAGCAGTACTTC
TRBD1 . TRBJ1-2 TRBV28 CASTMLEGAGYTF TGTGCCAGCACTATGCTCGAGGGGGCTGGCTACACCTTC
TRBD1 . TRBJ2-7 TRBV6-1 CASSEGGQGYYEQYF TGTGCCAGCAGTGAAGGGGGACAGGGGTACTACGAGCAGTACTTC
. . TRBJ2-1 TRBV5-1 CASSLAGPRRDEQFF TGCGCCAGCAGCTTGGCCGGTCCGCGCCGGGATGAGCAGTTCTTC
. few TRBJ1-2 TRBV6-5 CASSYQGTNGGYTF TGTGCCAGCAGTTACCAGGGGACCAATGGAGGCTACACCTTC
TRBD1 . TRBJ1-6 TRBV30 CAWSYPGQGTYNSPLHF TGTGCCTGGAGTTATCCGGGACAGGGGACCTATAATTCACCCCTCCACTTT
TRBD2 . TRBJ2-7 TRBV7-2 CASSLASFGGTSGRGYEQYF TGTGCCAGCAGCTTAGCCAGTTTTGGGGGGACTAGCGGGAGAGGTTACGAGCAGTACTTC
. . TRBJ2-2 TRBV9 CASSDGGLNTGELFF TGTGCCAGCAGCGACGGAGGGCTGAACACCGGGGAGCTGTTTTTT
TRBD2 . TRBJ2-2 TRBV10-1 CASSEVSGLAGGRTGELFF TGCGCCAGCAGTGAAGTCTCCGGACTAGCGGGAGGGAGGACCGGGGAGCTGTTTTTT